Listed below are T cell receptor beta chains from one sample, sequenced in a study of blood T cell repertoires in COVID-19. Libraries were prepared by immunoSEQ multiplex PCR; TCRdb keeps only in-frame clonotypes and omits some of them. Of under 300,000 clones in the sample, more than 75% were seen once. Sequenced sample: PBMCs or T cells enriched from blood (not recorded which). The receptors were gathered from a young man who had recovered from COVID-19. CDR3s include the opening cysteine and the closing phenylalanine or tryptophan. D genes are given only for firm matches. Some rows mark clone size as missing; the rest say once, few, many or name a class of expanded clone.

abundance,v_gene,d_gene,j_gene,CDR3nt,CDR3aa
NA,TRBV2,NA,TRBJ2-5,TGTGCCAGCAGTGGCGGAAGTGGGGAGACCCAGTACTTC,CASSGGSGETQYF
NA,TRBV28,TRBD1,TRBJ1-2,TGTGCCAGTTGCCCTTCGACAGGGGGCTATGGCTACACCTTC,CASCPSTGGYGYTF
NA,TRBV23-1,NA,TRBJ1-2,TGCGCCAGCACCCAGGGCAGGGCCTATGGCTACACCTTC,CASTQGRAYGYTF
NA,TRBV7-8,TRBD1,TRBJ2-7,TGTGCCAGCAGCCCGTGGACAGGAGGAGGCTACGAGCAGTACTTC,CASSPWTGGGYEQYF
NA,TRBV5-5,TRBD1,TRBJ2-5,TGTGCCAGCAGCTCACCCTGGGGACAGGGGGCTCAAGAGACCCAGTACTTC,CASSSPWGQGAQETQYF
NA,TRBV10-2,TRBD1,TRBJ2-1,TGCGCCAGCGGACAGGGCCTCCCGAGGGGCGATGAGCAGTTCTTC,CASGQGLPRGDEQFF
NA,TRBV6-5,NA,TRBJ1-6,TGTGCCAGCAGTTACTGGCGGGGTACCTATAATTCACCCCTCCACTTT,CASSYWRGTYNSPLHF
NA,TRBV29-1,NA,TRBJ2-3,TGCAGCGTTGCCAGGGTTAGCACAGATACGCAGTATTTT,CSVARVSTDTQYF
once,TRBV27,TRBD2,TRBJ2-7,TGTGCCAGCAGTTTTAGGACTAGCGGATACGAGCAGTACTTC,CASSFRTSGYEQYF
NA,TRBV5-1,TRBD1,TRBJ2-7,TGCGCCAGCAGCTTGTCGGGACAGGGATACGAGCAGTACTTC,CASSLSGQGYEQYF
NA,TRBV7-9,TRBD1,TRBJ1-2,TGTGCCAGCCGGGGGACAGGGGGCTTCAGCTACACCTTC,CASRGTGGFSYTF
NA,TRBV7-2,NA,TRBJ1-3,TGTGCCAGCAGCTTAGCGATGAGCGCTCCGGGGAGCACCATATATTTT,CASSLAMSAPGSTIYF
NA,TRBV2,TRBD2,TRBJ2-1,TGTGCCAGCAGTGTATACGCCGGACTAGCGGGACACAATGAGCAGTTCTTC,CASSVYAGLAGHNEQFF
NA,TRBV27,NA,TRBJ2-1,TGTGCCAGCACCCCGCTTCTCCCAGGGCATGAGCAGTTCTTC,CASTPLLPGHEQFF
NA,TRBV3-1/TRBV3-2,NA,TRBJ1-3,TGTGCCAGCAGCCATCCCGGCGGTACTGGAAACACCATATATTTT,CASSHPGGTGNTIYF
NA,TRBV6-5,TRBD1,TRBJ2-1,TGTGCCAGCCCAACCGGGACAGGGGAATACAATGAGCAGTTCTTC,CASPTGTGEYNEQFF